This T cell receptor (beta chain) came from a study of blood T cell repertoires in COVID-19. Study-level background: COVID-19 samples, acute and convalescent, were from the United States, Italy and Spain.

Germline V gene data show CDR1 as LGHNA and CDR2 as YSLEER. The ends were cut back, 1 base at V and 8 bases at J, with 11 bases in the middle. CDR3 size: 13 residues. Here immunoSEQ multiplex PCR was the method, and the copy in TCRdb shows in-frame clones only, minus some. The sample contains some 300,000 clones, 88% of which appear only once. The origin of this receptor is a woman aged 25 to 39 who had recovered from COVID-19. The J gene is TRBJ1-2, the V gene TRBV4-3; TRBD1 might be the D (5 bases). Material: peripheral blood. DNA for the CDR3: TGCGCCAGCAGCCAAGGGGCGGGGGAAGGCTACACCTTC. Its protein is CASSQGAGEGYTF.